The rows below give T cell receptor beta chains drawn from one sample of a study of T-cell memory formation after mild COVID-19. TCRdb re-called the 5' RACE reads through MiXCR, storing one row per CDR3 protein. The sample records some 600,000 distinct CDR3 sequences, 15% to 20% being singletons. The specimen sequenced was PBMCs or a T cell subset sorted from them (not recorded which). These receptors came from an adult woman who had mild COVID-19 (a few samples of this study predate the infection). Cell type and time point are not known. Both conserved end residues are part of each CDR3. D genes are given only for firm matches. Size is omitted from some rows. Given values are once, few, many or a class for expanded clones.

size: .
D: .
V: TRBV2
J: TRBJ1-1
DNA: TGTGCCAGCAAGGGGATTATGAACACTGAAGCTTTCTTT
CDR3: CASKGIMNTEAFF

size: many
D: .
V: TRBV7-8
J: TRBJ1-5
DNA: TGTGCCAGCACCTTAAGGGGGGATTTTGGGCCCCAGCATTTT
CDR3: CASTLRGDFGPQHF

size: .
D: .
V: TRBV20-1
J: TRBJ1-5
DNA: TGCAGTGCTAGTGGGCAGAGCAATCAGCCCCAGCATTTT
CDR3: CSASGQSNQPQHF

size: .
D: .
V: TRBV27
J: TRBJ2-7
DNA: TGTGCCAGCAGCGCGACAGGTGCACTCTCCTACGAGCAGTACTTC
CDR3: CASSATGALSYEQYF

size: .
D: TRBD1
V: TRBV5-1
J: TRBJ2-7
DNA: TGCGCCAGCAGCGCCCCCCGGGACAGGGGGACATACGAGCAGTACTTC
CDR3: CASSAPRDRGTYEQYF

size: few
D: .
V: TRBV19
J: TRBJ2-3
DNA: TGTGCCAGTAGTCTGACGCCAGGATTCACAGATACGCAGTATTTT
CDR3: CASSLTPGFTDTQYF

size: .
D: .
V: TRBV10-3
J: TRBJ1-2
DNA: TGTGCCATCATTCCAGCCCTGGGGTATGGCTACACCTTC
CDR3: CAIIPALGYGYTF

size: many
D: .
V: TRBV24-1
J: TRBJ2-7
DNA: TGTGCCACCAGTGATTCGGGCATTGGCACCTACGAGCAGTACTTC
CDR3: CATSDSGIGTYEQYF

size: many
D: TRBD1
V: TRBV5-1
J: TRBJ1-6
DNA: TGCGCCAGCAGAATGACAGGGGTCAATAATTCACCCCTCCACTTT
CDR3: CASRMTGVNNSPLHF

size: few
D: .
V: TRBV7-9
J: TRBJ2-7
DNA: TGTGCCAGCAGCTTAGCGGTTCCCAGCGGCACCTACGAGCAGTACTTC
CDR3: CASSLAVPSGTYEQYF

size: many
D: TRBD1
V: TRBV20-1
J: TRBJ2-5
DNA: TGCAGTGCTCTGGGACAGGGTAAAGAAGAGACCCAGTACTTC
CDR3: CSALGQGKEETQYF

size: many
D: .
V: TRBV5-1
J: TRBJ2-7
DNA: TGCGCCAGCAGCTTGGCGCAGGGAGCCTACGAGCAGTACTTC
CDR3: CASSLAQGAYEQYF

size: few
D: TRBD1
V: TRBV6-2/TRBV6-3
J: TRBJ2-2
DNA: TGTGCCAGCCGTCCGCCCTTTGGACAGGGGGCGCGGAGCACCGGGGAGCTGTTTTTT
CDR3: CASRPPFGQGARSTGELFF

size: .
D: TRBD1
V: TRBV24-1
J: TRBJ2-3
DNA: TGTGCCACCAGTGACCCGGGACAGAGCACAGATACGCAGTATTTT
CDR3: CATSDPGQSTDTQYF

size: few
D: TRBD2
V: TRBV4-2
J: TRBJ2-7
DNA: TGTGCCAGCAGCCAGGGGGGGGGTACCCCTCTCAGGCAGTACTTC
CDR3: CASSQGGGTPLRQYF

size: .
D: TRBD1
V: TRBV9
J: TRBJ1-5
DNA: TGTGCCAGCAGCGCCCAGGGGGGGGTCAGTCAGCCCCAGCATTTT
CDR3: CASSAQGGVSQPQHF

size: .
D: .
V: TRBV4-1
J: TRBJ2-2
DNA: TGCGCCAGCAGCCCTTTAGCGGAGGGAACCGGGGAGCTGTTTTTT
CDR3: CASSPLAEGTGELFF

size: few
D: .
V: TRBV9
J: TRBJ1-1
DNA: TGTGCCAGCAGCGTAGACCCAGGGCCCCGTACGAACACTGAAGCTTTCTTT
CDR3: CASSVDPGPRTNTEAFF

size: .
D: .
V: TRBV6-5
J: TRBJ2-5
DNA: TGTGCCAGCAGTTATAATAAAAGGGAGACCCAGTACTTC
CDR3: CASSYNKRETQYF

size: .
D: TRBD1
V: TRBV12-3/TRBV12-4
J: TRBJ2-1
DNA: TGTGCCAGCAGTTTGGGGCTGGCCGGGACAGGCTTCGGTGAGCAGTTCTTC
CDR3: CASSLGLAGTGFGEQFF

size: few
D: TRBD1
V: TRBV11-2
J: TRBJ2-4
DNA: TGTGCCAGCAGCTTTCCCATGAGGGGACAGGGGGGCAAAAACATTCAGTACTTC
CDR3: CASSFPMRGQGGKNIQYF

size: few
D: .
V: TRBV19
J: TRBJ1-1
DNA: TGTGCCAGTAGTCCTCTCTTGGGTACGAACACTGAAGCTTTCTTT
CDR3: CASSPLLGTNTEAFF

size: .
D: TRBD1
V: TRBV6-5
J: TRBJ2-6
DNA: TGTGCCAGCGGGGGAATGGACAGGGAGAAACCTTCTGGGGCCAACGTCCTGACTTTC
CDR3: CASGGMDREKPSGANVLTF

size: .
D: .
V: TRBV24-1
J: TRBJ2-3
DNA: TGTGCCACCAGTGATTTCCCGGGTTTTGACAGCACAGATACGCAGTATTTT
CDR3: CATSDFPGFDSTDTQYF

size: .
D: .
V: TRBV5-6
J: TRBJ1-1
DNA: TGTGCCAGCACCCTGGGTTCGAACACTGAAGCTTTCTTT
CDR3: CASTLGSNTEAFF

size: .
D: TRBD1
V: TRBV24-1
J: TRBJ2-7
DNA: TGTGCCACCAGTGACCCCGGGACAGGGCTTGAGCAGTACTTC
CDR3: CATSDPGTGLEQYF

size: few
D: .
V: TRBV12-3/TRBV12-4
J: TRBJ1-1
DNA: TGTGCCAGCAGTTTAATCGGGGGGACTGAAGCTTTCTTT
CDR3: CASSLIGGTEAFF

size: .
D: .
V: TRBV12-3/TRBV12-4
J: TRBJ2-3
DNA: TGTGCCAGCAGCCCAATTCGGCCTAGTTATAAAGATACGCAGTATTTT
CDR3: CASSPIRPSYKDTQYF

size: .
D: TRBD1
V: TRBV2
J: TRBJ1-1
DNA: TGTGCCAGCAGAGACAGGGGGAAAACTGAAGCTTTCTTT
CDR3: CASRDRGKTEAFF

size: many
D: .
V: TRBV7-9
J: TRBJ1-2
DNA: TGTGCCAGCAGCCTTCGGACTGATTATGGCTACACCTTC
CDR3: CASSLRTDYGYTF

size: few
D: TRBD2
V: TRBV24-1
J: TRBJ2-3
DNA: TGTGCCACCAGTGATTTGCCCGGACTAGCGGCCACAGATACGCAGTATTTT
CDR3: CATSDLPGLAATDTQYF

size: many
D: .
V: TRBV5-6
J: TRBJ2-1
DNA: TGTGCCAGCAGTCCGACAGTGTCTACCTACAATGAGCAGTTCTTC
CDR3: CASSPTVSTYNEQFF